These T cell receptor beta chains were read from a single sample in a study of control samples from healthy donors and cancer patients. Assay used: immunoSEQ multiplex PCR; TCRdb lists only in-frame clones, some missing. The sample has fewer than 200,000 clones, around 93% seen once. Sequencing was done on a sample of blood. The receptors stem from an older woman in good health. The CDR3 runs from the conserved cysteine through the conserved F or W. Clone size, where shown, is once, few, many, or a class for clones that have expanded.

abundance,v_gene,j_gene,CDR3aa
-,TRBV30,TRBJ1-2,CAWRPVLGYTF
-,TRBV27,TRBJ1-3,CASSLGGTSDTIYF
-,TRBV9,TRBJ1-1,CASSVQGSDTEAFF
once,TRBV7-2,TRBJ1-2,CASSLRRQGESNYGYTF
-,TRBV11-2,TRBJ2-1,CASSFRGQVEQFF
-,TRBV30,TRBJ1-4,CAWRDTGVDEKLFF
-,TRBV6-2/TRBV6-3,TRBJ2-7,CASSYNRNSYEQYF
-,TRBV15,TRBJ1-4,CATSRDTVGNEKLFF
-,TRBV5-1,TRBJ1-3,CASRWIGSFSLGNTIYF
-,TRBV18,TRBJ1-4,CASSRDSPREKLFF
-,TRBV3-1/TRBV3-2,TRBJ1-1,CASSQEGQGWAEAFF
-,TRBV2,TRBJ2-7,CASTQGRGDSYEQYF
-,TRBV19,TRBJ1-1,CASSFREPGSTEAFF
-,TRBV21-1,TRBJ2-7,CASSKGGQADCCHEQYF
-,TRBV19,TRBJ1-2,CASRVQGTNYGYTF
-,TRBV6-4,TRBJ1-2,CAIQKGYTF
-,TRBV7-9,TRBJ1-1,CASSEYRENTEAFF
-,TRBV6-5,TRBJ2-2,CASRKGFTGELFF
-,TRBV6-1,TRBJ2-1,CASSEEAGGYNEQFF
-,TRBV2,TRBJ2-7,CASSEGGGRLEQYF
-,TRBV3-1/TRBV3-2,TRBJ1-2,CASSPRDRPYGYTF
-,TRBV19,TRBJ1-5,CASSDGQGAWQPQHF
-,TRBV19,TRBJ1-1,CASSLWTISKPEAFF
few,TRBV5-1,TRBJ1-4,CASSWSPGEKLFF
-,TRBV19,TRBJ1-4,CASSPTGGSREKLFF
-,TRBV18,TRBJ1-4,CASSTSRTANEKLFF
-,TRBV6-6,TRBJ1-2,CASRDRVGNGYTF
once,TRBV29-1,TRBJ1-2,CSVGRGFYGYTF
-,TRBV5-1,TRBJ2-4,CASSLPGAENIQYF
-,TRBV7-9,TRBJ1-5,CASSLDGQPQHF
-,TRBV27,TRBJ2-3,CAGSSTSDTQYF
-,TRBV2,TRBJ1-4,CASRDYRGGEKLFF
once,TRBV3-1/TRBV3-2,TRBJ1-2,CASSRPTSNYGYTF
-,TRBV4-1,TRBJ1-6,CASSQYPGQGTSPLHF
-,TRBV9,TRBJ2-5,CASSVAVQETQYF
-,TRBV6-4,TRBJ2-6,CASNDSWVPHVSGANVLTF
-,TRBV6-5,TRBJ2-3,CASRQTHPSTDTQYF
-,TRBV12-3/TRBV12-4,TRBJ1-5,CASSSGDQPQHF
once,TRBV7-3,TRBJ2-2,CASSRQPGGELFF
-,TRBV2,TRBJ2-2,CASSVGTTNTGELFF
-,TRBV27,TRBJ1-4,CASSSITGGNEKLFF
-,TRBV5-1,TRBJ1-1,CASSLAMGDTEAFF
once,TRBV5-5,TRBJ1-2,CASSLLQGGYGYTF
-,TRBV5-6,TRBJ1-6,CASSNDPLGYSPLHF
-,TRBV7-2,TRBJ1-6,CASSPRQGAYNSPLHF
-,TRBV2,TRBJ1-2,CASSEYAVRYGYTF
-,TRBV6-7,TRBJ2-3,CASSPYWRGGGDTQYF
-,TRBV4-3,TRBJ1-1,CASSQEGSYTEAFF
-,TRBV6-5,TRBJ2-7,CASSLGKSYEQYF
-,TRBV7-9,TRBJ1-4,CASSFGSLNEKLFF
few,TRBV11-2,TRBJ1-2,CASSDVQGNYGYTF
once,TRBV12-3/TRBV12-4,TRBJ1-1,CASSPLRGTEAFF
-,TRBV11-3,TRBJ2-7,CASSLAGAYEQYF
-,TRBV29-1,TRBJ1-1,CSAKRTGGHTEAFF
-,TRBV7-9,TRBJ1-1,CASSLTGASNTEAFF
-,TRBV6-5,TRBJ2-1,CASSSPPSYNEQFF